This T cell receptor beta chain emerged from a study of T cell clones after liver transplantation. Study-level background: A pre-transplant mixed lymphocyte reaction with TCRbeta sequencing defined graft-donor-reactive clones followed in post-transplant blood. Third-party-reactive TCRbeta sequences from pre-transplant mixed lymphocyte reactions served as antigen-independent comparators. Standard immunosuppression, with no induction, continued until 12-24 months after transplant. Whole-study findings and limits: Migration into the graft, not deletion, may explain lost graft donor-reactive T cells.

Repertoires were generated with immunoSEQ multiplex PCR, while TCRdb's copy carries only in-frame clones and drops some. This table has more than 95,000 clones, about 86% appearing once. On this clone: The antigen is not known.

The receptor comes from a human patient who received a liver transplant. Some T cells may arise from the graft donor. The material sequenced was CD4+ T cells from blood, taken around 44 months after liver transplant.

In DNA form, the CDR3 reads TGTGCCAGCAGTTTCAGGCTAGCGGGAGGAACCGACTCCTACAATGAGCAGTTCTTC. Protein sequence: CASSFRLAGGTDSYNEQFF. J is TRBJ2-1 and V is TRBV27; 11 bases match TRBD2. This CDR3 contains 19 residues. V was clipped by 3 bases and J by 0 bases; unmatched bases: 10. Germline CDR1 and CDR2: MNHEY and SMNVEV (reference sequence).